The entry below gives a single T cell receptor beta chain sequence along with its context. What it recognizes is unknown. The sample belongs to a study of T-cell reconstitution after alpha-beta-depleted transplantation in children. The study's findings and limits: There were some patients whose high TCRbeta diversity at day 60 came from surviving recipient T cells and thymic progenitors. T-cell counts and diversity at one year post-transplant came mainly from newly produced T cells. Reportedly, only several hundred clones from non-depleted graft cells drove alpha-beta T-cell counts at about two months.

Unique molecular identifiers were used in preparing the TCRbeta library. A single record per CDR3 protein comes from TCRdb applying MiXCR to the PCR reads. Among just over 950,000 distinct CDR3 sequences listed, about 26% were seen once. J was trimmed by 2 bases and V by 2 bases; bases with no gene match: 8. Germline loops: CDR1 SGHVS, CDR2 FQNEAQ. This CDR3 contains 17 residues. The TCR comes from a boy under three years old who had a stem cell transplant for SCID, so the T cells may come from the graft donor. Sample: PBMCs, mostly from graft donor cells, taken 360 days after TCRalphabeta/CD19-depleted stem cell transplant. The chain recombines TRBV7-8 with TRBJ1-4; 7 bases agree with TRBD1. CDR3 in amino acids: CASSLSPVQGTNEKLFF. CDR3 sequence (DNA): TGTGCCAGCAGCTTATCCCCCGTACAGGGGACTAATGAAAAACTGTTTTTT.